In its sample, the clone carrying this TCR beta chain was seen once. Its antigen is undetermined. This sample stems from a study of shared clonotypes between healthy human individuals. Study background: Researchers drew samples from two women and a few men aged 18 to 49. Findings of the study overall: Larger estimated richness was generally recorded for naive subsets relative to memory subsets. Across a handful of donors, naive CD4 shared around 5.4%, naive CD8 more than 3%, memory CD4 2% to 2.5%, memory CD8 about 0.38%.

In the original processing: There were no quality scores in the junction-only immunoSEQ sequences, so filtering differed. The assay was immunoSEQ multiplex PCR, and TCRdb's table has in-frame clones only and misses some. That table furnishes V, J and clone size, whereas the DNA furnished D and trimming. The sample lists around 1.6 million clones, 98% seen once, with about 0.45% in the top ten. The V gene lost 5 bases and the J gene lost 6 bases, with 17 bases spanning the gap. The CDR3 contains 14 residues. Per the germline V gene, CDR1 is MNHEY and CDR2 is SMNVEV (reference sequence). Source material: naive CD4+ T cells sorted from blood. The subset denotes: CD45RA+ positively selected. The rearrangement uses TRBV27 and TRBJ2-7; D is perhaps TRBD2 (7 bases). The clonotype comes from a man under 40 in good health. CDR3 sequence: CASSARGGGSEQYF. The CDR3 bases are TGTGCCAGCAGTGCCCGAGGGGGGGGGAGCGAGCAGTACTTC.